This entry concerns a single T cell receptor (beta chain). Its specificity is unknown. The data belong to a study of long-term antiretroviral therapy in people with HIV. The CDR3 contains 14 residues. Germline V CDR1 and CDR2: PRHDT, FYEKMQ (reference sequence). V was trimmed by 7 bases and J by 2 bases, leaving 14 bases between them. In the United States, treatment was given to all participants with HIV. Whole-study findings and limits: ART was followed by higher diversity that remained below transplant donor controls. The range of CDR3 lengths in HIV repertoires proved narrower than that found in controls. Collection of the blood, which took place between about 2003 and 2018, possibly occurred under older ART regimens.

Survey level was the resolution at which the v3.0 immunoSEQ assay ran. Produced via immunoSEQ multiplex PCR; TCRdb's table is partial and in-frame only. In the table there are roughly 30,000 clones, just over 90% of which are singletons. The material sequenced was unsorted PBMCs, taken 3.1 years after starting antiretroviral therapy. This sequence joins TRBV13 and TRBJ1-2; D not resolved. This clonotype originated in a man aged 18 to 29 with HIV. CDR3 in amino acids: CASNEGFGNYGYTF. DNA of the CDR3: TGTGCCAGCAACGAAGGGTTTGGGAACTATGGCTACACCTTC. Full variable domain (remainder filled in from reference TRBV13 and TRBJ1-2): AAGVIQSPRHLIKEKRETATLKCYPIPRHDTVYWYQQGPGQDPQFLISFYEKMQSDKGSIPDRFSAQQFSDYHSELNMSSLELGDSALYFCASNEGFGNYGYTFGSGTRLTVV.